This T cell receptor (beta chain) was sequenced for a study of shared clonotypes between healthy human individuals. Assay: immunoSEQ multiplex PCR; the TCRdb copy retains only in-frame clones and omits some. Among approximately 2.3 million clones, approximately 93% were seen once, and the ten largest hold 0.39%. Trimming left V 0 bases short and J 5 bases short, with 12 bases between. From germline, CDR1 is SGHRS and CDR2 YFSETQ. The CDR3 has 14 amino acids. This clone was found once. The receptor's source is a man aged 18 to 35 in good health. Some clones in this sample may be carry-over from other donors' samples. V and J are TRBV5-1 and TRBJ2-7; D perhaps matches TRBD2 (5 bases). Sequencing used naive CD4+ T cells from PBMCs. Documented subset: CD45RA+ positively selected. This chain's CDR3 is CASSLASPGNEQYF. The CDR3 DNA follows: TGCGCCAGCAGCTTGGCATCCCCCGGGAACGAGCAGTACTTC.